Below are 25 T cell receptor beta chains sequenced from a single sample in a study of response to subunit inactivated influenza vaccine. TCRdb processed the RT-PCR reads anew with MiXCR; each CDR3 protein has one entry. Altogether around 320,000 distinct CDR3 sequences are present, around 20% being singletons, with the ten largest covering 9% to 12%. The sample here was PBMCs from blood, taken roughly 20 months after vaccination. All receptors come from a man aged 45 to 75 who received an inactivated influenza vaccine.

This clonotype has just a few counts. CDR3 sequence reads: CASSRRAVLGGEAFF. CDR3 nucleotides: TGTGCCAGCAGTAGGAGGGCCGTCCTTGGTGGGGAAGCTTTCTTT. V and J are TRBV28 and TRBJ1-1, with D uncertain. Germline CDR1 reads MDHEN; CDR2 reads SYDVKM. Trimming pared 5 bases from V and 8 bases from J, leaving 21 bases between. CDR3 size: 15 residues.

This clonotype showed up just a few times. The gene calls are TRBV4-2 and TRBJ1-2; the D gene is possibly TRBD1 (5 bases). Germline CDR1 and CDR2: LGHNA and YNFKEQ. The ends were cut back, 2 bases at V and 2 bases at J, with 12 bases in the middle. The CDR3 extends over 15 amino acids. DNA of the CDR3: TGTGCCAGCAGCCAACCCGAGGGACGGAACTATGGCTACACCTTC. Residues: CASSQPEGRNYGYTF.

The CDR3 spells CASSQDILGAKYF. CDR3 sequence (DNA): TGTGCCAGCAGCCAAGATATATTGGGGGCGAAGTACTTC. V and J are TRBV3-1 and TRBJ2-7, with D tentatively TRBD1 (6 bases). Germline-derived CDR1 and CDR2 are LGHDT and YNNKEL (reference sequence). V shed 0 bases and J shed 11 bases, with 14 bases lying between them. The CDR3 consists of 13 residues.

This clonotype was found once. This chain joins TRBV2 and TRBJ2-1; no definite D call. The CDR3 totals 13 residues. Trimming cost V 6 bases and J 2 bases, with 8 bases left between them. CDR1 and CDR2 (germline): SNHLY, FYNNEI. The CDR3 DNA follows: TGTGCCAGCAGGAGCTCCCCCTACAATGAGCAGTTCTTC. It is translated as CASRSSPYNEQFF.

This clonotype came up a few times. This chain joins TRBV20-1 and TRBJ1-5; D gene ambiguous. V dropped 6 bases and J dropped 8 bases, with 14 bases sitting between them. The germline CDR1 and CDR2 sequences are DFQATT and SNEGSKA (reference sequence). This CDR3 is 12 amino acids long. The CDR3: CSAFMDRKPQHF. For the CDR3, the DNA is TGCAGTGCGTTTATGGATCGAAAGCCCCAGCATTTT.

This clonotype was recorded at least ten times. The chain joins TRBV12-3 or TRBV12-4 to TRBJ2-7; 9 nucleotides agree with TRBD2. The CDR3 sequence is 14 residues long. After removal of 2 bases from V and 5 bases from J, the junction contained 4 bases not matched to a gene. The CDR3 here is CASSLIAGDNEQYF. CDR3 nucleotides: TGTGCCAGCAGTTTAATAGCGGGAGACAACGAGCAGTACTTC.

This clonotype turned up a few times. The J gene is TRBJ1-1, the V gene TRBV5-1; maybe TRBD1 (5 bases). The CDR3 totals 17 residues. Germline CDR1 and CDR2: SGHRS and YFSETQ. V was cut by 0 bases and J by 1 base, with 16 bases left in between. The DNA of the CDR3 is TGCGCCAGCAGCTTGGAGTCAGGGCGCCGTAGGAACACTGAAGCTTTCTTT. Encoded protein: CASSLESGRRRNTEAFF.

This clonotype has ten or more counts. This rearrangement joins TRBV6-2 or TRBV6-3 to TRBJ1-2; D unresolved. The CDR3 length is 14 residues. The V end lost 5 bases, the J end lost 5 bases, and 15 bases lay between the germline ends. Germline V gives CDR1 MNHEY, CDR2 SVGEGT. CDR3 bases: TGTGCCAGCAGTCCTGTTCCCGGGAGTTATGGCTACACCTTC. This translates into CASSPVPGSYGYTF.

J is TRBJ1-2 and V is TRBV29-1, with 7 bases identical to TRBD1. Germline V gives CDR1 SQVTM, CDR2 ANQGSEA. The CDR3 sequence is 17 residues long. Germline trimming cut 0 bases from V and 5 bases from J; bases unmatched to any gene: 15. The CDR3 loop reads CSVEDVQGGALGYGYTF. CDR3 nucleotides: TGCAGCGTTGAAGATGTCCAGGGGGGTGCCTTGGGGTATGGCTACACCTTC.

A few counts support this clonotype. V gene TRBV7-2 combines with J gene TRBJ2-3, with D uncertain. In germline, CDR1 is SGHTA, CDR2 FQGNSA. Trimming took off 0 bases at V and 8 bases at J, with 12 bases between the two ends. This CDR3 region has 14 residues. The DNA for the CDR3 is TGTGCCAGCAGCTTAGCTTATTTCCCCGGTACGCAGTATTTT. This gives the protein CASSLAYFPGTQYF. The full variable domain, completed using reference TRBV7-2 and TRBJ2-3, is GAGVSQSPSNKVTEKGKDVELRCDPISGHTALYWYRQSLGQGLEFLIYFQGNSAPDKSGLPSDRFSAERTGGSVSTLTIQRTQQEDSAVYLCASSLAYFPGTQYFGPGTRLTVL.

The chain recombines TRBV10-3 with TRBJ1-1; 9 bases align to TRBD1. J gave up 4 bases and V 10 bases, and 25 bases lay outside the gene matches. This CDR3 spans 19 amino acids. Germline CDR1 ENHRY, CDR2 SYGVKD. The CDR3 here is CANSGTGITSSSIGTEAFF. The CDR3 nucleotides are TGTGCCAATTCTGGGACAGGGATTACGTCCTCTTCCATCGGCACTGAAGCTTTCTTT.

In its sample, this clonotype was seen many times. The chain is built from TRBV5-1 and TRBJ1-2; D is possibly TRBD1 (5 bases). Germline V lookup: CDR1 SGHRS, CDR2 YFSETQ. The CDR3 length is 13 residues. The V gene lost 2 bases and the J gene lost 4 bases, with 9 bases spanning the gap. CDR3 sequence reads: CASSFGQGYGYTF. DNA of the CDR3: TGCGCCAGCAGCTTCGGCCAGGGCTATGGCTACACCTTC.

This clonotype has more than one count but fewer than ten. CDR3 region: CASSRSGTQRETQYF. Here the CDR3 DNA reads TGTGCCAGCAGCCGATCCGGGACTCAAAGAGAGACCCAGTACTTC. This chain connects TRBV7-7 to TRBJ2-5; perhaps TRBD2 as D (6 bases). With 5 bases removed from V and 4 bases from J, the gap between germline ends came to 17 bases. Germline CDR1 SSHAT, CDR2 FNYEAQ (reference sequence). This CDR3 has 15 amino acids.

The CDR3 loop reads CASSPLLETQYF. In nucleotides, the CDR3 is TGTGCCAGCAGCCCGCTATTGGAGACCCAGTACTTC. This chain uses TRBV7-7 with TRBJ2-5; D ambiguous. Germline V gene lookup returns CDR1 SSHAT and CDR2 FNYEAQ (reference sequence). V was clipped by 5 bases and J by 5 bases, with 9 bases between them. The CDR3 loop spans 12 amino acids.

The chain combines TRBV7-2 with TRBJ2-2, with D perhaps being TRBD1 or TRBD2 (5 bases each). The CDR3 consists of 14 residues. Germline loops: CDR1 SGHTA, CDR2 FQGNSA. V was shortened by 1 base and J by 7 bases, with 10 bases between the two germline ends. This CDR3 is CASSLDGGIGELFF. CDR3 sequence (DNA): TGTGCCAGCAGCTTAGATGGGGGTATCGGGGAGCTGTTTTTT.

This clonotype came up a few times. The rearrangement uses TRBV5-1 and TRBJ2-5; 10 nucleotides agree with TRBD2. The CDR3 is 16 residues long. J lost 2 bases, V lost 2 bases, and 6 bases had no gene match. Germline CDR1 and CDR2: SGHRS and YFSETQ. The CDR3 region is CASSFGTSDLQETQYF. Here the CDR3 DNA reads TGCGCCAGCAGCTTCGGGACTAGCGACTTACAAGAGACCCAGTACTTC.

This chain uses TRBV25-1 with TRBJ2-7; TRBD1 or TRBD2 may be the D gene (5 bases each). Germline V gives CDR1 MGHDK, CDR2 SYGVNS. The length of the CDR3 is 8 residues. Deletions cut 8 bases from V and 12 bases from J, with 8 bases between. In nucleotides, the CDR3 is TGTGCCAGCCAGGGACCGTACTTC. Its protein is CASQGPYF.

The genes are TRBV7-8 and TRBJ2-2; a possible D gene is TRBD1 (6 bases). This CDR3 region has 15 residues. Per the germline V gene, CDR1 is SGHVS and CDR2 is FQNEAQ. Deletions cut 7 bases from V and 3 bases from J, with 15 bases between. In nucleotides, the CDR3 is TGTGCCAGCAACGCCCCCAGGGGCGACACCGGGGAGCTGTTTTTT. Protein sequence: CASNAPRGDTGELFF.

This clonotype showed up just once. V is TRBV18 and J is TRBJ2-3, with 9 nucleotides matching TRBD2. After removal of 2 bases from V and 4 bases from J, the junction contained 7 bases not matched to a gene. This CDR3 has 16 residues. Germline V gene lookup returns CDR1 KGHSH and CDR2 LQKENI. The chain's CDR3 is CASSPIGGGAADTQYF. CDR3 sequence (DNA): TGTGCCAGCTCACCAATCGGCGGGGGGGCGGCAGATACGCAGTATTTT.

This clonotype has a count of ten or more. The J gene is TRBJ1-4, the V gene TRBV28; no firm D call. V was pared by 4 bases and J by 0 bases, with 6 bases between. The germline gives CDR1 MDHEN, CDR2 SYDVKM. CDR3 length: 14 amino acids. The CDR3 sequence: CASSSIATNEKLFF. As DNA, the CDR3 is TGTGCCAGCAGTTCGATTGCAACTAATGAAAAACTGTTTTTT.

CDR3 bases: TGTGCCAGCAGTTTAAAACAGGGGACCGGGGAGCTGTTTTTT. As protein: CASSLKQGTGELFF. The J gene is TRBJ2-2, the V gene TRBV12-3 or TRBV12-4; TRBD1 matches 7 bases. This CDR3 region has 14 residues. V lost 2 bases to trimming and J lost 5 bases; unmatched junction nucleotides: 2.

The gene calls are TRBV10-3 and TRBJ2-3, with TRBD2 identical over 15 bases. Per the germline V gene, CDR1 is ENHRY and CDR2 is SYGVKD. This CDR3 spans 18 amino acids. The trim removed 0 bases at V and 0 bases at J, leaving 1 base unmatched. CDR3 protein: CAISESGTSGGSTDTQYF. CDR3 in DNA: TGTGCCATCAGTGAGTCGGGGACTAGCGGGGGGAGCACAGATACGCAGTATTTT.

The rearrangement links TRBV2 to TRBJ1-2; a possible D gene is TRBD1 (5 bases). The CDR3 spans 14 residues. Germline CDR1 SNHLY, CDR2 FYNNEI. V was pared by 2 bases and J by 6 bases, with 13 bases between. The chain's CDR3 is CASSERQGGNGYTF. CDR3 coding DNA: TGTGCCAGCAGTGAAAGGCAGGGCGGCAATGGCTACACCTTC.

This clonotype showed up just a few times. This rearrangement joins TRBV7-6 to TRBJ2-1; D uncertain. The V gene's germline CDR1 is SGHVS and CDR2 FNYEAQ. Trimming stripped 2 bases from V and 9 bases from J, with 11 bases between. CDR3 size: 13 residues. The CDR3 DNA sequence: TGTGCCAGCAGCTTAACGGAAAGTGGTGAGCAGTTCTTC. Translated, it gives CASSLTESGEQFF.

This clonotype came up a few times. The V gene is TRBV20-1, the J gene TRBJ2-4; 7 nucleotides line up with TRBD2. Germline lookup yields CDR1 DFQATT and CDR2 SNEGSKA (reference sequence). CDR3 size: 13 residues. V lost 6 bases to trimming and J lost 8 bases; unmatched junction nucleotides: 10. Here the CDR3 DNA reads TGCAGTGCCCTTCCCAGCGGGAAGGACATTCAGTACTTC. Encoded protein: CSALPSGKDIQYF.